These T cell receptor beta chains were read from a single sample in a study of post-analysis software for immune sequencing data. TCRdb reanalysed the PCR reads using MiXCR and keeps one entry per CDR3 protein. Found here are approximately 630,000 distinct CDR3 sequences, approximately 59% of them singletons; the top ten hold about 11%. The sequenced sample consisted of blood. The receptors were sampled from a girl aged 2 to 10 with multiple sclerosis. CDR3s include the opening cysteine and the closing phenylalanine or tryptophan. D genes are given only for firm matches. Clone size is not always given. Where it is, it says once, few, many or a class for expanded clones.

v_gene	abundance	d_gene	j_gene	CDR3nt	CDR3aa
TRBV20-1	NA	NA	TRBJ2-5	TGCAGTGCTAAAGTGGCGGGAGAGACCCAGTACTTC	CSAKVAGETQYF
TRBV2	NA	TRBD1	TRBJ2-6	TGTGCCAGCAGTGCCGGGACAGGGGGGACTGGGGCCAACGTCCTGACTTTC	CASSAGTGGTGANVLTF
TRBV20-1	once	TRBD2	TRBJ2-7	TGCAGTGCTAGAGACGTGGTCGGGAGGGCCTACGAGCAGTACTTC	CSARDVVGRAYEQYF
TRBV29-1	NA	NA	TRBJ1-1	TGCAGCGTTGAAAAGGGTGACCCTGAAGCTTTCTTT	CSVEKGDPEAFF
TRBV5-1	NA	TRBD2	TRBJ2-1	TGCGCCCGCAGCTCTAGCGGGGGGGCCTCCTACAATGAGCAGTTCTTC	CARSSSGGASYNEQFF
TRBV5-1	NA	TRBD2	TRBJ2-7	TGCGCCAGCAGCTTGGGATTAGCGGGAGGCGAGCAGTACTTC	CASSLGLAGGEQYF
TRBV2	NA	NA	TRBJ2-1	TGTGCCAGCAGTCCCGGTATCGATGAGCAGTTCTTC	CASSPGIDEQFF
TRBV7-9	few	TRBD2	TRBJ2-5	TGTGCCAGCAGCCGGACTAGCGGAGGGACGACCCAGTACTTC	CASSRTSGGTTQYF
TRBV12-3/TRBV12-4	NA	NA	TRBJ2-3	TGTGCCAGCAGGACTATGGTTGTGGGCACAGATACGCAGTATTTT	CASRTMVVGTDTQYF
TRBV29-1	NA	TRBD2	TRBJ2-1	TGCAGCGCCGGGGGGGGAGAGACCCAGTTCTTC	CSAGGGETQFF
TRBV2	few	NA	TRBJ1-2	TGTGCCAGCAGAGTAGACAGCCTGAACTATGGCTACACCTTC	CASRVDSLNYGYTF
TRBV28	NA	TRBD2	TRBJ2-5	TGTGCCAGCAGTTCCACCTGGACTAGCGGGGAGACCCAGTACTTC	CASSSTWTSGETQYF
TRBV7-9	NA	TRBD1	TRBJ2-1	TGTGCCAGCAGCAACGGGACAGGAGACTACAATGAGCAGTTCTTC	CASSNGTGDYNEQFF
TRBV7-9	NA	NA	TRBJ1-4	TGTGCCAGCAGCGCAATGAGGGAGGATGAAAAACTGTTTTTT	CASSAMREDEKLFF
TRBV6-6	NA	NA	TRBJ1-5	TGTGCCAGCAGTTACTTGGGGGAGGACAATCAGCCCCAGCATTTT	CASSYLGEDNQPQHF
TRBV20-1	NA	NA	TRBJ2-3	TGCAGCGCAGGGACAGATACGCAGTATTTT	CSAGTDTQYF
TRBV29-1	NA	NA	TRBJ1-4	TGCAGCGCTGTTGGGGAGAGAGGAACTAATGATAAACTGTTTTTT	CSAVGERGTNDKLFF
TRBV6-2/TRBV6-3	NA	TRBD1	TRBJ2-4	TGTGCCAGCAGTTACAGGGGACAGCTAGCCAAAAACATTCAGTACTTC	CASSYRGQLAKNIQYF
TRBV5-1	NA	TRBD1	TRBJ1-1	TGCGCCAGCAGCACCCGGACAGGGGGCTTCACTGAAGCTTTCTTT	CASSTRTGGFTEAFF
TRBV11-2	NA	NA	TRBJ1-2	TGTGCCAGCAGCTTAATACAGGGACGAAATTATGGCTACACCTTC	CASSLIQGRNYGYTF
TRBV5-6	few	TRBD1	TRBJ1-2	TGTGCCAGCAGCTTGGGGGGACAGGGAGCTAACTATGGCTACACCTTC	CASSLGGQGANYGYTF
TRBV20-1	NA	NA	TRBJ2-1	TGCAGTGCTAGAAAGGATAGGGGGATGGTTTACAATGAGCAGTTCTTC	CSARKDRGMVYNEQFF
TRBV15	few	TRBD2	TRBJ2-1	TGTGCCACCAGCAGGCCATCCGGTAGCGGGAGAGGAGGGTACAATGAGCAGTTCTTC	CATSRPSGSGRGGYNEQFF
TRBV7-3	once	NA	TRBJ1-1	TGTGCCAGCAGCTCCCAATCCCTCGCGGGGGAGAACACTGAAGCTTTCTTT	CASSSQSLAGENTEAFF
TRBV7-3	NA	TRBD2	TRBJ2-1	TGTGCCAGCAGCTCTGTAGCGGGAGTCGCCTACAATGAGCAGTTCTTC	CASSSVAGVAYNEQFF
TRBV12-3/TRBV12-4	few	TRBD1	TRBJ2-2	TGTGCCGTACACGGACAGGGAAGAAACACCGGGGAGCTGTTTTTT	CAVHGQGRNTGELFF
TRBV7-2	NA	NA	TRBJ2-1	TGTGCCAGCAGCCGATCTCTAGCGAATCAGTTCTTC	CASSRSLANQFF
TRBV30	NA	NA	TRBJ1-1	TGTGCCTGGAGTGTAGGCAGACTGAACACTGAAGCTTTCTTT	CAWSVGRLNTEAFF
TRBV12-3/TRBV12-4	few	NA	TRBJ1-1	TGTGCCAGCAGTTTAGGTTTCCGCGGGGTTATTGAAGCTTTCTTT	CASSLGFRGVIEAFF
TRBV11-1	NA	NA	TRBJ2-3	TGTGCCAGCAGCTTAGCAGGGGCCTCGGCAGATACGCAGTATTTT	CASSLAGASADTQYF
TRBV12-3/TRBV12-4	NA	TRBD1	TRBJ1-5	TGTGCCAGCAGGCCCGGGACAGGGGTGGATCAGCCCCAGCATTTT	CASRPGTGVDQPQHF
TRBV6-5	NA	NA	TRBJ1-2	TGTGCCAGCAGTTACGACGTATCTAACTATGGCTACACCTTC	CASSYDVSNYGYTF
TRBV2	NA	NA	TRBJ2-3	TGTGCCAGCAGTGATTTGGAAACTACTAGCACAGATACGCAGTATTTT	CASSDLETTSTDTQYF
TRBV20-1	few	TRBD1	TRBJ2-1	TGCAGTGTCCCATTGTGGACAGGGAACTACAATGAGCAGTTCTTC	CSVPLWTGNYNEQFF
TRBV20-1	NA	TRBD1	TRBJ1-1	TGCAGTGCCGGTGGCTCCGGGACAGGGGGCTTGGGAGCTTTCTTT	CSAGGSGTGGLGAFF
TRBV12-3/TRBV12-4	NA	NA	TRBJ2-1	TGTGCCAGCAGTTTGGAGCCCGCCAGGGGAGGTGAGCAGTTCTTC	CASSLEPARGGEQFF
TRBV28	NA	TRBD1	TRBJ2-1	TGTGCCAGCCAGTTAGGGACAGGGACCTACAATGAGCAGTTCTTC	CASQLGTGTYNEQFF
TRBV7-9	once	NA	TRBJ2-4	TGTGCCAGCAGCACCGTAGGGCACCCGAGAGAGGACATTCAGTACTTC	CASSTVGHPREDIQYF
TRBV4-1	NA	TRBD2	TRBJ2-7	TGCGCCAGCAGCCAATTAGATCTCCTAGCGGGAAAGGAGCAGTACTTC	CASSQLDLLAGKEQYF
TRBV6-2/TRBV6-3	NA	NA	TRBJ2-1	TGTGCCAGCAGTTACTCAAACCTAGCCCGAGGTGAGCAGTTCTTC	CASSYSNLARGEQFF
TRBV7-6	NA	TRBD1	TRBJ1-5	TGTGCCAGCAGCCCGGGACAGGGATTAACTCAGCCCCAGCATTTT	CASSPGQGLTQPQHF
TRBV20-1	NA	TRBD1	TRBJ1-2	TGCAGTGCTCCGACAGGGGTCTATGGCTACACCTTC	CSAPTGVYGYTF
TRBV7-9	few	TRBD1	TRBJ2-7	TGTGCCAGCAGCTTAGTTGGACAGGCTAACCCGAGCTCCTACGAGCAGTACTTC	CASSLVGQANPSSYEQYF
TRBV7-9	few	NA	TRBJ1-6	TGTGCCAGCAGCTTACCAGAGACTAATTCACCCCTCCACTTT	CASSLPETNSPLHF
TRBV6-5	few	TRBD1	TRBJ2-5	TGTGCCAGCAGGGACAGGGGGCCAGAGACCCAGTACTTC	CASRDRGPETQYF
TRBV29-1	once	TRBD2	TRBJ2-3	TGCAGCGTTGAAGTCACTAGCGGGGGGGTTACAGATACGCAGTATTTT	CSVEVTSGGVTDTQYF
TRBV9	NA	TRBD2	TRBJ2-3	TGTGCCAGCAGCATTAGCGGGGTCACAGATACGCAGTATTTT	CASSISGVTDTQYF
TRBV7-6	NA	NA	TRBJ1-5	TGTGCCAGCAGCTTAACTCCCAGGGTGTCGGTGTACAATCAGCCCCAGCATTTT	CASSLTPRVSVYNQPQHF
TRBV20-1	few	TRBD2	TRBJ2-1	TGCAGTGCCCTTAGCGGACTAGCATATGAGCAGTTCTTC	CSALSGLAYEQFF
TRBV7-9	NA	NA	TRBJ1-5	TGTGCCAGCGCGGGGGGCAACCCCAATCAGCCCCAGCATTTT	CASAGGNPNQPQHF
TRBV6-2/TRBV6-3	NA	TRBD2	TRBJ2-1	TGTGCCAGCAGATCTAACACCGGGACTACTATCTACAATGAGCAGTTCTTC	CASRSNTGTTIYNEQFF
TRBV18	NA	NA	TRBJ2-1	TGTGCCAGCTCCCGAGAGGGCCGGAATGAGCAGTTCTTC	CASSREGRNEQFF
TRBV3-1	NA	NA	TRBJ1-5	TGTGCCAGCAGTCCGACCCAGGCGAGCAATCAGCCCCAGCATTTT	CASSPTQASNQPQHF
TRBV4-1	NA	NA	TRBJ2-1	TGCGCCAGCAACCAGGAACTAGCCCACAATGAGCAGTTCTTC	CASNQELAHNEQFF
TRBV4-3	few	NA	TRBJ2-3	TGCGCCAGCAGCCAAGATTTCACTTCTACAGATACGCAGTATTTT	CASSQDFTSTDTQYF
TRBV6-5	NA	TRBD2	TRBJ2-4	TGTGCCAGCAGGCGTTATGGGAGGGAAGCCAAAAACATTCAGTACTTC	CASRRYGREAKNIQYF
TRBV29-1	few	TRBD2	TRBJ2-3	TGCAGCGCCGCCCCTTTGTCGGGAGGAAGACCTAGCACAGATACGCAGTATTTT	CSAAPLSGGRPSTDTQYF
TRBV21-1	NA	NA	TRBJ1-5	TGTGCCAGCACTAGGACAGGGCCCCATGGGCCCCAGCATTTT	CASTRTGPHGPQHF
TRBV6-5	NA	TRBD1	TRBJ1-6	TGTGCCAGCAGTTACCGAAGACAGGGCCCCTATAATTCACCCCTCCACTTT	CASSYRRQGPYNSPLHF